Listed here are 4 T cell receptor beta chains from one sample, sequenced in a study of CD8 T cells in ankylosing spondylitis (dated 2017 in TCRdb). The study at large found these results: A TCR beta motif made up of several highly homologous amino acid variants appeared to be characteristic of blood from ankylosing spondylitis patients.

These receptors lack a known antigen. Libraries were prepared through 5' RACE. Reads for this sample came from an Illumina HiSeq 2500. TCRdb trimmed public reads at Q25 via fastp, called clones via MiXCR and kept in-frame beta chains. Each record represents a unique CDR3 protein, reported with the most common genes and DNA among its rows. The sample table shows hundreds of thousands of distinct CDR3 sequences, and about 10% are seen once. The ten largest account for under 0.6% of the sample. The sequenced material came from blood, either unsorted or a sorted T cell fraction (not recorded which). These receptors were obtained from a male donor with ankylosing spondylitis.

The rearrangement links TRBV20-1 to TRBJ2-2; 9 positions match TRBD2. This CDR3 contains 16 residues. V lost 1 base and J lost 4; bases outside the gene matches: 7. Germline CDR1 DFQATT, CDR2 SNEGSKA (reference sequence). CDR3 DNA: TGCAGTGCTAGAGTAGCGGGGGCCCCGGTCACCGGGGAGCTGTTTTTT. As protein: CSARVAGAPVTGELFF.

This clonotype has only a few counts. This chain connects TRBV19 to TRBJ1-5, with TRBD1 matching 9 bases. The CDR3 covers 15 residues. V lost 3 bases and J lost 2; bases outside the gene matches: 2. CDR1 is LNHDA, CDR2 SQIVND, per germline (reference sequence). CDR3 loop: CASSIRDRGNQPQHF. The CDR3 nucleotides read TGTGCCAGTAGTATTAGGGACAGGGGCAATCAGCCCCAGCATTTT. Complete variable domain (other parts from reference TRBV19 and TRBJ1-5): DGGITQSPKYLFRKEGQNVTLSCEQNLNHDAMYWYRQDPGQGLRLIYYSQIVNDFQKGDIAEGYSVSREKKESFPLTVTSAQKNPTAFYLCASSIRDRGNQPQHFGDGTRLSIL.

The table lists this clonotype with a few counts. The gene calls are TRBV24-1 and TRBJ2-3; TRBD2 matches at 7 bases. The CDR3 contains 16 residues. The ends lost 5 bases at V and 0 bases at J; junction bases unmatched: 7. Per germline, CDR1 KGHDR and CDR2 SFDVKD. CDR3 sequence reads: CATSGGRDSSTDTQYF. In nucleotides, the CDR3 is TGTGCCACCAGTGGGGGGAGGGACTCTAGCACAGATACGCAGTATTTT.

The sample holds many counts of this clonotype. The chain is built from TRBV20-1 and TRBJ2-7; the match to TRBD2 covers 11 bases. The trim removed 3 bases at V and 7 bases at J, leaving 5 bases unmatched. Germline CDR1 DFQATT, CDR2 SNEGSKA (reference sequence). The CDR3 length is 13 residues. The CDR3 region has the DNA TGCAGTGCTAGGACTAGCGGGGATCGGGAGCAGTACTTC. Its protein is CSARTSGDREQYF.